This passage covers 10 T cell receptor beta chains from one sample sequenced in a study of blood T cell repertoires in COVID-19. Here immunoSEQ multiplex PCR was the method, and the copy in TCRdb shows in-frame clones only, minus some. The table lists more than 100,000 clones, roughly 80% of them singletons. Sequenced material: peripheral blood. The receptor source for this set is a woman between 25 and 40 years old who had recovered from COVID-19.

This clone showed up just once. V usage is TRBV6-6 and J usage is TRBJ1-1, with D perhaps matching TRBD1 (6 bases). Trimming left V 2 bases short and J 5 bases short, with 12 bases between. The CDR3 is 14 residues long. CDR1 is MNHNY, CDR2 SVGAGI, per germline (reference sequence). The CDR3 nucleotides read TGTGCCAGCAGTTACAGCGAACAGGGTACTGAAGCTTTCTTT. It translates to CASSYSEQGTEAFF.

V and J are TRBV5-4 and TRBJ1-4; tentatively, D is TRBD1 (5 bases). From germline, CDR1 is SGHNT and CDR2 YYREEE (reference sequence). V lost 1 base and J lost 14, with 12 bases in between. The CDR3 contains 12 residues. As DNA, the CDR3 is TGTGCCAGCAGCTTGACCGGGGGGGTCCTGTTTTTT. Translation: CASSLTGGVLFF.

The chain combines TRBV6-5 with TRBJ1-2; 9 nucleotides agree with TRBD1. The CDR3 loop spans 15 amino acids. The germline V gene encodes CDR1 MNHEY and CDR2 SVGAGI. V shed 2 bases and J 3 bases; nucleotides not matched to a gene: 4. The CDR3 spells CASSYTRQGDYGYTF. CDR3 bases: TGTGCCAGCAGTTACACGAGACAGGGGGACTATGGCTACACCTTC.

The chain recombines TRBV27 with TRBJ2-5, with 12 bases fitting TRBD1. V lost 7 bases and J lost 5; bases outside the gene matches: 11. The CDR3 runs to 16 residues. Per germline, CDR1 MNHEY and CDR2 SMNVEV (reference sequence). The DNA of the CDR3 is TGTGCCAGCACCCGGAGGGGACAGGGGGCTAGCGAGACCCAGTACTTC. This gives the protein CASTRRGQGASETQYF.

In this sample, this clone turned up once. This sequence joins TRBV7-6 and TRBJ2-7; D ambiguous. The CDR3 loop spans 15 amino acids. The germline CDR1 and CDR2 sequences are SGHVS and FNYEAQ. V was shortened by 3 bases and J by 4 bases, with 16 bases between the two germline ends. CDR3 coding DNA: TGTGCCAGCAGCTTTGGGCCGGTACCCTCGTACGAGCAGTACTTC. The encoded protein is CASSFGPVPSYEQYF.

V and J are TRBV10-2 and TRBJ2-3, with 9 bases aligning to TRBD2. V lost 2 bases, J lost 0 bases, and 6 bases stayed unmatched. The CDR3 loop spans 17 amino acids. Germline V gene sequence: CDR1 WSHSY, CDR2 SAAADI. The chain's CDR3 is CASSETASGTSTDTQYF. CDR3 sequence (DNA): TGCGCCAGCAGTGAGACAGCTAGCGGGACTAGCACAGATACGCAGTATTTT.

This sequence joins TRBV18 and TRBJ2-1; maybe TRBD1 (6 bases). V lost 2 bases to trimming and J lost 5 bases, with 13 bases between them. Germline-derived CDR1 and CDR2 are KGHSH and LQKENI. There are 15 residues in the CDR3. The CDR3 reads CASSPGQPPNNEQFF. DNA for the CDR3: TGTGCCAGCTCACCAGGACAGCCACCAAACAATGAGCAGTTCTTC.

The chain employs TRBV9 and TRBJ2-5; tentatively, D is TRBD1 (6 bases). Between the trimmed V and J ends, which lost 4 bases and 1 base, there was a span of 11 bases. The germline gives CDR1 SGDLS, CDR2 YYNGEE. This CDR3 has 14 residues. The DNA of the CDR3 is TGTGCCAGCAGCAAACTGACAGGCCAAGAGACCCAGTACTTC. It encodes CASSKLTGQETQYF. Supplemented by reference TRBV9 and TRBJ2-5, the full variable domain reads DSGVTQTPKHLITATGQRVTLRCSPRSGDLSVYWYQQSLDQGLQFLIQYYNGEERAKGNILERFSAQQFPDLHSELNLSSLELGDSALYFCASSKLTGQETQYFGPGTRLLVL.

The gene calls are TRBV9 and TRBJ2-1, with 8 positions matching TRBD2. V was pared by 0 bases and J by 3 bases, with 2 bases of the junction left unmatched. The CDR3 runs to 15 residues. The V gene's germline CDR1 is SGDLS and CDR2 YYNGEE. The CDR3 sequence: CASSVAGTSYNEQFF. CDR3 in DNA: TGTGCCAGCAGCGTAGCTGGGACTAGCTACAATGAGCAGTTCTTC.

The genes are TRBV27 and TRBJ2-1; TRBD2 matches 8 bases. V was pared by 9 bases and J by 3 bases, with 7 bases of the junction left unmatched. This CDR3 contains 14 residues. Germline CDR1 reads MNHEY; CDR2 reads SMNVEV (reference sequence). CDR3 DNA sequence: TGTGCCAGTGTAGCGGGGAGGGGCTACAATGAGCAGTTCTTC. This encodes CASVAGRGYNEQFF.